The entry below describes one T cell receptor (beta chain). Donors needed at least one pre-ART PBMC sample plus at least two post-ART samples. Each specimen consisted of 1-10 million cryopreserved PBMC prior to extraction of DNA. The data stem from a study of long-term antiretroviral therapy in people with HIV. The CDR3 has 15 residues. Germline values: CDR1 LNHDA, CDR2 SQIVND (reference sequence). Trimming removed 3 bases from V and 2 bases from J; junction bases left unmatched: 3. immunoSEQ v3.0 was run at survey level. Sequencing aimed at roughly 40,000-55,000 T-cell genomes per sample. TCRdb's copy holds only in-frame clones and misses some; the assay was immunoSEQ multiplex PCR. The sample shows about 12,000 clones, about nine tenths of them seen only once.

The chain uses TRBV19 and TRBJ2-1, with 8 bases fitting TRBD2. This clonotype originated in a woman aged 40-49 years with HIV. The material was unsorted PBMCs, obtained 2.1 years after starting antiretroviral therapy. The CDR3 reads CASSMERGPYNEQFF. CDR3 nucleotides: TGTGCCAGTAGTATGGAGCGGGGGCCCTACAATGAGCAGTTCTTC.